Below are 20 T cell receptor beta chains sequenced from a single sample in a study of blood T cells in healthy people across ages. Together with a sample-barcoded 5' primer, a J-beta primer mix was included in a second PCR lasting roughly 6 to 12 cycles. One entry per CDR3 protein, called by TCRdb with MiXCR from the 5' RACE reads. This sample has 790,000 or so distinct CDR3 sequences, with around 50% found just once. Sequenced input: blood. The receptors shown here come from a man aged 80 or over in good health.

The J gene is TRBJ2-1, the V gene TRBV7-3, with 11 positions matching TRBD2. Germline CDR1 reads SGHTA; CDR2 reads FQGTGA. The V segment lost 0 bases and the J segment 3 bases; nucleotides outside the gene matches: 4. This CDR3 contains 17 residues. The CDR3 DNA reads as TGTGCCAGCAGCTTAACTAGCGGGAGGGTAGACTACAATGAGCAGTTCTTC. This gives the protein CASSLTSGRVDYNEQFF.

The chain is built from TRBV29-1 and TRBJ2-1; D is possibly TRBD2 (7 bases). The CDR3 covers 17 residues. Trimming left V 7 bases short and J 8 bases short, with 30 bases between. CDR1 SQVTM and CDR2 ANQGSEA come from the germline V gene. The CDR3 sequence is CSGPLGCGGASEDEQFF. CDR3 nucleotide sequence: TGCAGCGGCCCTTTGGGGTGTGGGGGGGCGAGTGAGGATGAGCAGTTCTTC.

The genes are TRBV20-1 and TRBJ1-5; TRBD1 matches at 8 bases. The CDR3 runs 15 residues. The V and J ends lost 0 bases and 7 bases, in that order; junction bases with no gene match: 8. Germline assignment: CDR1 DFQATT and CDR2 SNEGSKA (reference sequence). The CDR3 spells CSARDPAGGRQPQHF. CDR3 in DNA: TGCAGTGCTAGAGACCCGGCAGGGGGCAGACAGCCCCAGCATTTT.

This clonotype was seen more than once but under ten times. Possible read error: a much larger clone is one base away. The rearrangement uses TRBV7-9 and TRBJ2-3; no clear D gene. The CDR3 is 13 amino acids. V lost 4 bases and J lost 14, with 19 bases in between. Germline CDR1 and CDR2: SEHNR and FQNEAQ (reference sequence). The CDR3 protein is CASSSSLLVPRYF. In nucleotides, the CDR3 is TGTGCCAGCAGCTCCTCCCTTTTGGTCCCGCGGTATTTT.

This chain joins TRBV24-1 and TRBJ2-2; D is tentatively TRBD1 or TRBD2 (5 bases each). The V and J ends lost 9 bases and 4 bases respectively, with 5 bases between them. The germline CDR1 and CDR2 sequences are KGHDR and SFDVKD. CDR3 length: 11 residues. The CDR3, as DNA: TGTGCCACCGGGGGCACCGGGGAGCTGTTTTTT. Translated, it gives CATGGTGELFF.

The rearrangement uses TRBV12-3 or TRBV12-4 and TRBJ2-1; tentatively, D is TRBD1 (5 bases). The CDR3 is made up of 17 amino acids. The V gene lost 5 bases and the J gene lost 1 base, with 18 bases spanning the gap. The CDR3 sequence: CASSRPVGPGSYNEQFF. The CDR3 coding sequence is TGTGCCAGCAGTAGGCCGGTGGGCCCAGGGTCCTACAATGAGCAGTTCTTC.

The V gene is TRBV19, the J gene TRBJ2-1, with TRBD1 matching 7 bases. V gave up 3 bases and J gave up 5 bases; unmatched junction bases: 1. CDR3 length: 13 amino acids. Germline V gene lookup returns CDR1 LNHDA and CDR2 SQIVND (reference sequence). As DNA, the CDR3 is TGTGCCAGTAGTATGGGACAGAACAATGAGCAGTTCTTC. Translating it yields CASSMGQNNEQFF.

The chain has TRBV20-1 and TRBJ2-1; 9 bases fit TRBD2. This CDR3 spans 18 amino acids. Per the germline V gene, CDR1 is DFQATT and CDR2 is SNEGSKA (reference sequence). V shed 2 bases and J 0 bases; nucleotides not matched to a gene: 11. This CDR3 reads CSARPVAGEVPSYNEQFF. CDR3 bases: TGCAGTGCTAGACCGGTAGCGGGAGAAGTCCCCTCCTACAATGAGCAGTTCTTC.

This chain connects TRBV16 to TRBJ1-1; 8 nucleotides match TRBD1. Germline CDR1 and CDR2: KGHSY and FQNENV. Losses at the gene ends were 4 bases for V and 6 bases for J; bases not matched to a gene: 7. This CDR3 region has 14 residues. CDR3 sequence reads: CASSPDRVASEAFF. In DNA form, the CDR3 reads TGTGCCAGCAGCCCGGACAGGGTTGCATCTGAAGCTTTCTTT.

The CDR3 DNA reads as TGTGCCAGCAGCCAGAACCGAAAAAAAGAGACCCAGTACTTC. Protein product: CASSQNRKKETQYF. The chain carries TRBV14 and TRBJ2-5; D not certain. Germline-derived CDR1 and CDR2 are SGHDN and FVKESK. V was shortened by 3 bases and J by 3 bases, with 11 bases between the two germline ends. The CDR3 is 14 residues long.

The V gene is TRBV12-3 or TRBV12-4, the J gene TRBJ2-1; weak D call: TRBD2 (5 bases). The CDR3 extends over 11 amino acids. V was trimmed by 11 bases and J by 8 bases, leaving 13 bases between them. The CDR3 DNA is TGTGCCTCCTCGAGGGCGGATGAGCAGTTCTTC. This codes for CASSRADEQFF.

This clonotype showed up many times. The J gene is TRBJ2-1, the V gene TRBV29-1; D is uncertain. The CDR3 length is 11 residues. Germline V gene lookup returns CDR1 SQVTM and CDR2 ANQGSEA. Trimming removed 7 bases at V and 5 bases at J, with 9 bases between. CDR3 sequence (DNA): TGCAGCGGCCATACCAACAATGAGCAGTTCTTC. Its translation is CSGHTNNEQFF.

The table lists this clonotype with many counts. This chain links TRBV7-2 with TRBJ2-7; D uncertain. Between the trimmed V and J ends, which lost 1 base and 5 bases, there was a span of 9 bases. The CDR3 totals 13 residues. Germline CDR1 and CDR2: SGHTA and FQGNSA. The CDR3 loop reads CASSLEFRNEQYF. The CDR3 DNA sequence: TGTGCCAGCAGCTTAGAGTTCCGGAACGAGCAGTACTTC. The complete variable domain, with remaining parts taken from reference TRBV7-2 and TRBJ2-7, reads GAGVSQSPSNKVTEKGKDVELRCDPISGHTALYWYRQSLGQGLEFLIYFQGNSAPDKSGLPSDRFSAERTGGSVSTLTIQRTQQEDSAVYLCASSLEFRNEQYFGPGTRLTVT.

The sample holds a few counts of this clonotype. The chain joins TRBV20-1 to TRBJ2-1; 8 bases agree with TRBD2. Losses at the gene ends were 5 bases for V and 2 bases for J; bases not matched to a gene: 8. The CDR3 is made up of 15 amino acids. Germline assignment: CDR1 DFQATT and CDR2 SNEGSKA (reference sequence). CDR3 in DNA: TGCAGTGCTGATTTAGCGGGACCAACCTACAATGAGCAGTTCTTC. Translation gives CSADLAGPTYNEQFF.

This clonotype has a handful of counts. At one end, the junction sequence differs from germline, possibly due to a read error. The chain joins TRBV5-6 to TRBJ2-5, with TRBD2 as a possible D gene (6 bases). The CDR3 is 14 residues long. Germline V CDR1 and CDR2: SGHDT, YYEEEE. CDR3 protein: CASIKGRGYNEQYF. CDR3 sequence (DNA): TGTGCTAGCATTAAAGGGCGGGGATACAATGAGCAGTACTTC.

This clonotype was picked up many times. V is TRBV11-2 and J is TRBJ2-1; TRBD2 agrees at 7 bases. This CDR3 contains 17 residues. Germline trimming cut 2 bases from V and 7 bases from J; bases unmatched to any gene: 14. Germline loops: CDR1 SGHAT, CDR2 FQNNGV. Here the CDR3 reads CASSLSREALGRNEQFF. The CDR3 DNA is TGTGCCAGCAGCTTATCTCGGGAGGCGCTCGGTCGGAATGAGCAGTTCTTC.

V is TRBV12-3 or TRBV12-4 and J is TRBJ2-7, with D perhaps matching TRBD1 (6 bases). CDR3 length: 13 amino acids. The V and J ends lost 1 base and 6 bases respectively, with 10 bases between them. CDR3 nucleotides: TGTGCCAGCAGTTTAGGGCAGGGGCTCGAGCAGTACTTC. Translating gives CASSLGQGLEQYF.

This chain uses TRBV29-1 with TRBJ2-3, with TRBD2 matching 12 bases. V lost 7 bases, J lost 3 bases, and 2 bases stayed unmatched. This CDR3 is built from 13 residues. Per the germline V gene, CDR1 is SQVTM and CDR2 is ANQGSEA. CDR3 region: CSGTSGITDTQYF. The CDR3 coding sequence is TGCAGCGGGACTAGCGGGATTACAGATACGCAGTATTTT.

The rearrangement uses TRBV5-1 and TRBJ2-7; 7 bases agree with TRBD1. Germline CDR1 and CDR2: SGHRS and YFSETQ. CDR3 length: 15 residues. With 7 bases clipped from V and 0 bases from J, the junction kept 10 bases outside the gene matches. CDR3 sequence (DNA): TGCGCCAGCCAACCAACGGGACAGACCTCCTACGAGCAGTACTTC. Translating gives CASQPTGQTSYEQYF.

This clonotype appeared a few times. The rearrangement links TRBV7-9 to TRBJ2-3; D is unresolved. Trimming shortened V by 5 bases and J by 3 bases, and 15 bases separated the two germline ends. The CDR3 consists of 15 residues. In germline, CDR1 is SEHNR, CDR2 FQNEAQ (reference sequence). The DNA of the CDR3 is TGTGCCAGCAGCCTCCGGGTAGTTAGGACAGATACGCAGTATTTT. It translates to CASSLRVVRTDTQYF.